Each of the 23 T cell receptor beta chains below was sequenced from the same sample in a study of T cell repertoires in cytomegalovirus infection. In TCRdb, the reads were re-called with MiXCR into one record per CDR3 protein. Of under 850,000 distinct CDR3 sequences listed, 35% to 40% are singletons. The sample was PBMCs. All receptors come from a human donor in good health (CMV status not recorded). Some clones in this sample may be carry-over from other donors' samples.

The V and J genes are TRBV6-1 and TRBJ1-5; D gene ambiguous. Germline-derived CDR1 and CDR2 are MNHNS and SASEGT. The CDR3 extends over 15 amino acids. V was pared by 4 bases and J by 2 bases, with 12 bases between. The CDR3 DNA is TGTGCCAGCAGTGGGTTGGCAGGCCGCAATCAGCCCCAGCATTTT. Translation: CASSGLAGRNQPQHF.

This clonotype was counted only a few times. This chain joins TRBV7-6 and TRBJ2-1; 8 bases are a match to TRBD1. The J segment lost 3 bases and the V segment lost 5 bases, leaving 9 bases of the junction unmatched. From germline, CDR1 is SGHVS and CDR2 FNYEAQ. This CDR3 has 16 amino acids. As DNA, the CDR3 is TGTGCCAGCAGCCGGACAGGGAGCGGGCTCTACAATGAGCAGTTCTTC. Translating gives CASSRTGSGLYNEQFF.

The table lists this clonotype with a few counts. The genes are TRBV7-8 and TRBJ2-2, with D perhaps being TRBD1 or TRBD2 (5 bases each). This CDR3 is 16 amino acids long. V dropped 7 bases and J dropped 6 bases, with 21 bases sitting between them. CDR1 SGHVS and CDR2 FQNEAQ come from the germline V gene. CDR3 protein: CASMTGTGHNSGELFF. DNA for the CDR3: TGTGCCAGCATGACCGGGACGGGGCATAATTCCGGGGAGCTGTTTTTT.

This clonotype appeared many times. This chain joins TRBV7-2 and TRBJ2-7; TRBD1 matches at 7 bases. The CDR3 totals 15 residues. After removal of 5 bases from V and 2 bases from J, the junction contained 9 bases not matched to a gene. Germline V CDR1 and CDR2: SGHTA, FQGNSA. The CDR3 sequence: CASSRRSDRAYEQYF. For the CDR3, the DNA is TGTGCCAGCAGCCGGAGGAGTGACAGGGCCTACGAGCAGTACTTC.

The J gene is TRBJ1-1, the V gene TRBV12-3 or TRBV12-4; D is ambiguous. V dropped 5 bases and J dropped 2 bases, with 15 bases sitting between them. There are 15 residues in the CDR3. As DNA, the CDR3 is TGTGCCAGCAGTGGGGTGGGTCGGACTAACACTGAAGCTTTCTTT. Translated: CASSGVGRTNTEAFF.

The genes are TRBV27 and TRBJ1-2, with 10 bases fitting TRBD1. The germline V gene encodes CDR1 MNHEY and CDR2 SMNVEV (reference sequence). The CDR3 has 14 amino acids. The trim removed 6 bases at V and 7 bases at J, leaving 8 bases unmatched. The CDR3 here is CASSWDRGRGGYTF. The CDR3 DNA is TGTGCCAGCAGCTGGGACAGGGGTCGAGGTGGCTACACCTTC.

J is TRBJ1-1 and V is TRBV19; D gene ambiguous. V lost 6 bases and J lost 2, with 16 bases in between. CDR1 is LNHDA, CDR2 SQIVND, per germline (reference sequence). The CDR3 covers 15 residues. CDR3 DNA: TGTGCCAGTAGCAAGCGCGGGTTGGGCAACACTGAAGCTTTCTTT. Translation gives CASSKRGLGNTEAFF.

In the case of this clonotype: A single base separates this from a much larger clone, so it may be a read error. This sequence joins TRBV7-8 and TRBJ2-7; no reliable D call. CDR1 SGHVS and CDR2 FQNEAQ come from the germline V gene. This CDR3 contains 11 residues. The CDR3 is CDSGAQYEQYF. The CDR3 coding sequence is TGTGACAGTGGAGCCCAGTACGAGCAGTACTTC.

V usage is TRBV7-2 and J usage is TRBJ2-4; D gene unclear. Germline V gene lookup returns CDR1 SGHTA and CDR2 FQGNSA. The CDR3 has 13 amino acids. V lost 3 bases and J 16 bases, leaving 19 bases between the germline ends. The CDR3 DNA follows: TGTGCCAGCAGCTTCCGCAAGGAAAACAGTCATTACTTC. It encodes CASSFRKENSHYF.

As DNA, the CDR3 is TGCAGCCAATTCGGACAAATCAGCTCCTACAATGAGCAGTTCTTC. Its protein is CSQFGQISSYNEQFF. The chain links TRBV20-1 to TRBJ2-1, with D maybe TRBD1 (5 bases). Germline CDR1 and CDR2: DFQATT and SNEGSKA (reference sequence). The CDR3 is 15 amino acids.

The CDR3 is CASSLGTVGAFF. The CDR3 region has the DNA TGTGCCAGCAGCTTAGGGACAGTAGGAGCTTTCTTT. The chain has TRBV7-9 and TRBJ1-1; tentative D call: TRBD1 (6 bases). Germline V gene sequence: CDR1 SEHNR, CDR2 FQNEAQ (reference sequence). Trimming left V 1 base short and J 10 bases short, with 10 bases between. This CDR3 comprises 12 residues.

The J gene is TRBJ1-2, the V gene TRBV12-3 or TRBV12-4; TRBD1 is a possible D gene (5 bases). V lost 7 bases, J lost 1 base, and 19 bases lay in between. The CDR3 is 16 amino acids. The CDR3 DNA reads TGTGCCAGCACCGCGCGCGGGGCCACTTATAACTATGGCTACACCTTC. Translating gives CASTARGATYNYGYTF.

V is TRBV19 and J is TRBJ2-1, with TRBD2 matching over 10 bases. The J segment lost 6 bases and the V segment lost 6 bases, leaving 5 bases of the junction unmatched. Germline-derived CDR1 and CDR2 are LNHDA and SQIVND (reference sequence). The CDR3 loop spans 14 amino acids. This chain's CDR3 is CASRGAGGVNEQFF. DNA for the CDR3: TGTGCCAGTAGGGGAGCGGGAGGGGTCAATGAGCAGTTCTTC.

J is TRBJ1-2 and V is TRBV6-5; D is unresolved. Per germline, CDR1 MNHEY and CDR2 SVGAGI. The CDR3 is 14 amino acids. V lost 6 bases and J 3 bases, leaving 14 bases between the germline ends. As DNA, the CDR3 is TGTGCCAGCAGCCGCCGCAAAGGGTACTATGGCTACACCTTC. This translates into CASSRRKGYYGYTF.

Comment on this clonotype: Germline is not matched at one junction end, which may reflect a read error. V is TRBV7-6 and J is TRBJ2-7, with 8 nucleotides matching TRBD1. CDR3 length equals 14 residues. CDR1 and CDR2 (germline): SGHVS, FNYEAQ. CDR3 DNA: TGTGCCAGCAGCTTAATGGGACAGGTCTACGAGCAGGACTTC. Its protein is CASSLMGQVYEQDF.

Turning to this clonotype: Because the CDR3 is missing its conserved closing phenylalanine or tryptophan, this is likely a read error. The chain links TRBV6-5 to TRBJ1-1, with D possibly TRBD1 on 6 matching bases. This CDR3 comprises 11 residues. Germline CDR1 MNHEY, CDR2 SVGAGI. V was trimmed by 9 bases and J by 8 bases, leaving 13 bases between them. The CDR3 DNA follows: TGTGCCAGTCGGGTACAGGGAGAAGCTTTCTTG. Protein: CASRVQGEAFL.

This chain uses TRBV6-2 or TRBV6-3 with TRBJ2-1, with TRBD1 matching 7 bases. V lost 4 bases to trimming and J lost 8 bases; unmatched junction nucleotides: 8. The CDR3 is 14 amino acids. The germline V gene encodes CDR1 MNHEY and CDR2 SVGEGT. CDR3 in amino acids: CASSSRTGYHEQFF. The CDR3 nucleotides are TGTGCCAGCAGTTCTAGGACAGGCTATCATGAGCAGTTCTTC.

This clonotype was observed a few times. This chain joins TRBV7-9 and TRBJ2-7; D perhaps matches TRBD2 (5 bases). CDR3 length: 14 residues. Germline loops: CDR1 SEHNR, CDR2 FQNEAQ (reference sequence). V lost 6 bases and J lost 3, with 15 bases in between. CDR3 bases: TGTGCCAGCAGGCACGCATCCGGGGACTACGAGCAGTACTTC. It translates to CASRHASGDYEQYF.

This clonotype was counted many times. The V call is TRBV7-8, the J call TRBJ1-5, with TRBD1 as a possible D gene (5 bases). The germline V and J ends were trimmed by 1 base and 2 bases, with 12 bases remaining between them. CDR1 is SGHVS and CDR2 is FQNEAQ in the germline V gene. The CDR3 covers 16 residues. The CDR3 spells CASSLEWGDGNQPQHF. DNA for the CDR3: TGTGCCAGCAGCTTAGAATGGGGGGACGGCAATCAGCCCCAGCATTTT.

The chain links TRBV9 to TRBJ2-3, with 10 bases matching TRBD2. Germline values: CDR1 SGDLS, CDR2 YYNGEE. The CDR3 is 15 residues long. J was trimmed by 6 bases and V by 3 bases; bases with no gene match: 7. As DNA, the CDR3 is TGTGCCAGCAGCGAGCGGGGGGGCCTATTGGATACGCAGTATTTT. Translation gives CASSERGGLLDTQYF.

This clonotype has only a few counts. The V and J genes are TRBV7-9 and TRBJ2-7, with TRBD1 as a possible D gene (6 bases). V was pared by 5 bases and J by 9 bases, with 11 bases between. Per germline, CDR1 SEHNR and CDR2 FQNEAQ (reference sequence). This CDR3 has 11 amino acids. In nucleotides, the CDR3 is TGTGCCAGCAGCCCTGACAGGCGGCAGTACTTC. This encodes CASSPDRRQYF.

This clonotype showed up many times. The chain links TRBV7-2 to TRBJ1-6, with unresolved D. Germline lookup yields CDR1 SGHTA and CDR2 FQGNSA. The CDR3 is made up of 16 amino acids. Trimming left V 3 bases short and J 0 bases short, with 9 bases between. The CDR3 here is CASSFHRVSYNSPLHF. The CDR3, as DNA: TGTGCCAGCAGCTTCCATCGGGTCTCCTATAATTCACCCCTCCACTTT. Filled out from reference TRBV7-2 and TRBJ1-6, the complete variable domain reads GAGVSQSPSNKVTEKGKDVELRCDPISGHTALYWYRQSLGQGLEFLIYFQGNSAPDKSGLPSDRFSAERTGGSVSTLTIQRTQQEDSAVYLCASSFHRVSYNSPLHFGNGTRLTVT.

V usage is TRBV6-1 and J usage is TRBJ2-7; TRBD2 agrees at 9 bases. The CDR3 extends over 14 amino acids. Per germline, CDR1 MNHNS and CDR2 SASEGT. Trimming took 7 bases from V and 4 from J; bases not matched to a gene: 8. This chain's CDR3 is CASILSSGTYEQYF. The CDR3 DNA sequence: TGTGCCAGCATCCTGTCTAGCGGGACATACGAGCAGTACTTC.